The rows below give T cell receptor beta chains drawn from one sample of a study of Ad26.COV2.S vaccination and SARS-CoV-2 variants. TCRdb's table, derived via immunoSEQ multiplex PCR, lists solely in-frame clones and lacks some. This sample has about 480,000 clones, with around 88% found just once. Sequenced material: peripheral blood, taken in a trial of Ad26.COV2.S vaccine versus placebo. Every receptor here comes from a person between 18 and 60 years old who received the Ad26.COV2.S COVID-19 vaccine or a placebo. Each CDR3 is given without its conserved first and last residue. Each record gives: V gene, D gene, clone size, J gene, CDR3 protein. The D gene is left open where the match is weak. The size field is filled for only some rows; it gives once, few, many or a size class.

TRBV7-9,TRBD1,.,TRBJ1-1,ASSLPTGGNTEAF
TRBV7-9,.,once,TRBJ2-4,ASSGIVAKNIQY
TRBV11-2,TRBD1,.,TRBJ2-2,ASSLVKRWTGPTGELF
TRBV7-9,TRBD2,.,TRBJ2-3,ASSPGTSSADTQY
TRBV11-3,TRBD2,.,TRBJ2-7,ASSPVGGGTRRYYEQY
TRBV7-3,TRBD2,.,TRBJ2-1,ASSLYSSGRFEQF
TRBV13,.,.,TRBJ2-2,ASSLMSTGELF
TRBV30,TRBD1,.,TRBJ2-2,AWSVSRTGWAGELF
TRBV7-2,.,.,TRBJ1-1,ASSLLIWGANTEAF
TRBV28,.,.,TRBJ1-1,ASSSSGTKKAF
TRBV27,TRBD2,once,TRBJ2-1,ASSLSGREDEQF
TRBV4-2,TRBD2,.,TRBJ2-5,ASSPRAGGQIETQY
TRBV10-1,.,.,TRBJ2-3,ASSEPGAGDADTQY
TRBV3-1/TRBV3-2,.,once,TRBJ1-1,ASSQDHVNTEAF
TRBV7-3,.,.,TRBJ2-3,ASSPSATTGTQY
TRBV9,.,once,TRBJ2-3,ASSSWKGDTQY
TRBV6-4,.,.,TRBJ1-6,ASSQGFNSPLH